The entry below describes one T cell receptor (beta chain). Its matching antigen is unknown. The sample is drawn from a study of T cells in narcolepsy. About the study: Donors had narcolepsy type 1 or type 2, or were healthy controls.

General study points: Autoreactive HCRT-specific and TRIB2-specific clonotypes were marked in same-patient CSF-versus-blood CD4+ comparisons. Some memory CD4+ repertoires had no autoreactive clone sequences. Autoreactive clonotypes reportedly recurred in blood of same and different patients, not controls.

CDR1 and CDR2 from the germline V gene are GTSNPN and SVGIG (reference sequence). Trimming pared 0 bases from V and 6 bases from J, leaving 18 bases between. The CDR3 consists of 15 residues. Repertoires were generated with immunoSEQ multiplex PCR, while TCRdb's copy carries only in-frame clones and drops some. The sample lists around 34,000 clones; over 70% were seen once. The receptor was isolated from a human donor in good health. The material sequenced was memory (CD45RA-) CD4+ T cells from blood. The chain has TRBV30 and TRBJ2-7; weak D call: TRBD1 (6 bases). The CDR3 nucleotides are TGTGCCTGGAGTGTACCCTCGACAGGAACCCTCGAGCAGTACTTC. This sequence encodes CAWSVPSTGTLEQYF. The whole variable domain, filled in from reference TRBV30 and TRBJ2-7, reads SQTIHQWPATLVQPVGSPLSLECTVEGTSNPNLYWYRQAAGRGLQLLFYSVGIGQISSEVPQNLSASRPQDRQFILSSKKLLLSDSGFYLCAWSVPSTGTLEQYFGPGTRLTVT.